This TCR beta chain was captured by sequencing in a study of T cells after posttransplantation cyclophosphamide. Broader study findings: Skin or GI-infiltrating T cells shared few TRB sequences with blood. Donor-recipient repertoire similarity was low at 1-2 months, rising over year one.

Concerning this clone: The antigen is unknown.

This table comes from immunoSEQ multiplex PCR, and its TCRdb copy is limited to in-frame clones, with some not included. The data contain 10,000 to 15,000 clones, about 83% of them seen just once; the ten biggest clones take up over 0.65%. The CDR3 has 12 amino acids. Germline-derived CDR1 and CDR2 are SGHRS and YFSETQ. The V end was cut by 0 bases, the J end by 3 bases, with 3 bases between. The sequencing sample was made of memory CD4+ T cells sorted from PBMCs. This sequence was found in a man aged 50 to 60 in good health, CMV-negative, and a related stem cell transplant donor. The rearrangement links TRBV5-1 to TRBJ1-1, with D hard to call. DNA of the CDR3: TGCGCCAGCAGCTTGGGGCACACTGAAGCTTTCTTT. This sequence encodes CASSLGHTEAFF.